This T cell receptor (beta chain) emerged from a study of blood T cell repertoires in COVID-19. Study at large: COVID-19 samples, acute and convalescent, were from the United States, Italy and Spain. The cDNA or gDNA used as material had been derived from T cells, B-cell-depleted T cells, or PBMCs.

Original handling: Estimation of nucleated cell counts was performed using reference gene primer amplification. Some clones are missing from TCRdb's copy, which holds only in-frame ones; the method was immunoSEQ multiplex PCR. D and trimming come from the DNA, and the V and J calls and clone size come from that table. The profile shows more than 150,000 clones, approximately 86% of them singletons. CDR1 and CDR2 from the germline V gene are ENHRY and SYGVKD. V trimming: 2 bases; J trimming: 2 bases; junction bases outside the gene matches: 10. The CDR3 has 18 residues. The chain couples TRBV10-3 to TRBJ2-7, with TRBD1 matching over 12 bases. The origin of this receptor is a man in his 70s with active or convalescent COVID-19. The sample was peripheral blood. The CDR3 sequence is CAISEVRHRDRGPYEQYF. The CDR3 bases are TGTGCCATCAGTGAGGTTCGGCACCGGGACAGGGGGCCCTACGAGCAGTACTTC.